This T cell receptor (beta chain) was observed in a study of early T cells in non-severe SARS-CoV-2 infection. Study information: Sequencing targeted bulk RNA from unsorted whole blood, leaving chains unpaired.

Individual cDNA molecules were tagged with unique molecular identifiers, the study reported. One entry per CDR3 protein results from TCRdb running MiXCR on the 5' RACE reads. Found here are tens of thousands of distinct CDR3 sequences, about a sixth of them singletons; the top ten hold approximately 12%. Trimming shortened V by 3 bases and J by 4 bases, and 9 bases separated the two germline ends. This CDR3 is built from 13 residues. This chain links TRBV12-3 or TRBV12-4 with TRBJ1-2; D is perhaps TRBD1 (5 bases). Specimen: whole blood. The clonotype comes from an adult who was a healthcare worker with PCR-confirmed SARS-CoV-2 infection or an uninfected control (not recorded which). CDR3 loop: CASSFSGPYGYTF. DNA of the CDR3: TGTGCCAGCAGTTTTTCAGGGCCCTATGGCTACACCTTC.